The 27 T cell receptor beta chains below were found in one sample sequenced in a study of cytomegalovirus exposure and HLA in healthy donors. The study ran its PCR with 60 Vbeta and 13 Jbeta primers. Data came from immunoSEQ multiplex PCR; TCRdb stores just in-frame clones and leaves some out. The data contain approximately 190,000 clones, roughly 84% of them singletons. The sample consisted of PBMCs. These receptor sequences come from a boy younger than 18 in good health and CMV-seronegative.

CDR3 sequence reads: CASRTGGLTYEQYF. The CDR3 nucleotides are TGCGCCAGCAGGACGGGGGGGCTTACCTACGAGCAGTACTTC. The J gene is TRBJ2-7, the V gene TRBV5-1, with TRBD2 matching over 8 bases. Germline CDR1 is SGHRS and CDR2 is YFSETQ. This CDR3 is built from 14 residues. V lost 5 bases, J lost 2 bases, and 6 bases stayed unmatched.

The V call is TRBV2, the J call TRBJ2-5; a possible D gene is TRBD2 (6 bases). CDR1 is SNHLY and CDR2 is FYNNEI in the germline V gene. The V gene lost 6 bases and the J gene lost 3 bases, with 11 bases spanning the gap. CDR3 length equals 13 residues. In nucleotides, the CDR3 is TGTGCCAGCAGATCGGGGGTCAAAGAGACCCAGTACTTC. This gives the protein CASRSGVKETQYF.

The chain employs TRBV29-1 and TRBJ2-5; D is possibly TRBD1 (7 bases). Trimming shortened V by 2 bases and J by 5 bases, and 21 bases separated the two germline ends. Germline CDR1 reads SQVTM; CDR2 reads ANQGSEA. The CDR3 covers 16 residues. CDR3 residues: CSVERWWRGRGETQYF. Here the CDR3 DNA reads TGCAGCGTTGAAAGGTGGTGGAGGGGGCGTGGGGAGACCCAGTACTTC.

In this sample, this clone turned up a few times. The rearrangement links TRBV2 to TRBJ1-5; maybe TRBD1 (5 bases). This CDR3 spans 11 amino acids. V was clipped by 4 bases and J by 11 bases, with 9 bases between them. Germline loops: CDR1 SNHLY, CDR2 FYNNEI. In nucleotides, the CDR3 is TGTGCCAGCAGTGGGCTAGGGGCCCAGCATTTT. It translates to CASSGLGAQHF.

CDR3 residues: CASSLDRRYYGYTF. The CDR3 DNA sequence: TGCGCCAGCAGCTTGGACAGGCGCTACTATGGCTACACCTTC. The chain combines TRBV5-1 with TRBJ1-2, with a possible D match to TRBD1 (5 bases). Germline V CDR1 and CDR2: SGHRS, YFSETQ. Trimming stripped 0 bases from V and 3 bases from J, with 9 bases between. CDR3 length: 14 residues.

The chain links TRBV7-3 to TRBJ2-1; 9 bases are a match to TRBD2. The germline V gene has CDR1 SGHTA and CDR2 FQGTGA. V was pared by 6 bases and J by 9 bases, with 12 bases of the junction left unmatched. The CDR3 has 15 amino acids. The chain's CDR3 is CASSQLAGGSREQFF. The CDR3 region has the DNA TGTGCCAGCAGTCAGCTGGCGGGGGGGTCCCGTGAGCAGTTCTTC.

The chain recombines TRBV4-1 with TRBJ2-5; 8 bases are shared with TRBD1. The J call may be faulty, since TRBJ2-7 better matches the DNA end. From germline, CDR1 is MGHRA and CDR2 YSYEKL. There are 16 residues in the CDR3. The CDR3 bases are TGCGCCAGCAGCCAGCACCCGAAGGGACAGGCCTACGAGCAGTACTTC. Its translation is CASSQHPKGQAYEQYF.

This clone was recorded only once. The V call is TRBV30, the J call TRBJ2-5; the match to TRBD2 covers 7 bases. The CDR3 loop spans 14 amino acids. V was clipped by 2 bases and J by 6 bases; unmatched bases: 9. Germline assignment: CDR1 GTSNPN and CDR2 SVGIG (reference sequence). CDR3 coding DNA: TGTGCCTGGAGTTGGGAGGGAAGGTCACAGACCCAGTACTTC. Protein: CAWSWEGRSQTQYF.

The gene calls are TRBV7-2 and TRBJ2-3; TRBD2 matches 10 bases. V was clipped by 4 bases and J by 7 bases; unmatched bases: 11. Germline V gives CDR1 SGHTA, CDR2 FQGNSA. This CDR3 region has 16 residues. CDR3 nucleotide sequence: TGTGCCAGCAGCTCCCAAGCGGGGGGGGGCGAAAATACGCAGTATTTT. Protein: CASSSQAGGGENTQYF.

The V call is TRBV7-2, the J call TRBJ2-7, with 8 nucleotides matching TRBD1. This CDR3 contains 14 residues. The trim removed 3 bases at V and 3 bases at J, leaving 4 bases unmatched. Germline V gives CDR1 SGHTA, CDR2 FQGNSA. The CDR3 bases are TGTGCCAGCAGCTTTGACAGGGGACACTACGAGCAGTACTTC. Residues: CASSFDRGHYEQYF.

The rearrangement links TRBV23-1 to TRBJ1-3; unclear D gene. TRBV23-1 is an ORF, with its function uncertain. V gave up 8 bases and J gave up 1 base, with 6 bases separating them. This CDR3 is built from 12 residues. CDR3 nucleotides: TGCGCCAGCGGCATTTCTGGAAACACCATATATTTT. This codes for CASGISGNTIYF.

The chain joins TRBV5-1 to TRBJ2-5; possibly TRBD1 for D (5 bases). The CDR3 has 14 residues. V lost 4 bases and J 6 bases, leaving 16 bases between the germline ends. CDR1 is SGHRS, CDR2 YFSETQ, per germline. The DNA for the CDR3 is TGCGCCAGCAGCATGGGGTTGACAGTCCAGACCCAGTACTTC. Its protein product is CASSMGLTVQTQYF.

CDR3 DNA sequence: TGTGCCACCAGCAGAGCTATAAGGGGGCCCGAGGAGACCCAGTACTTC. This gives the protein CATSRAIRGPEETQYF. This chain uses TRBV15 with TRBJ2-5; 7 bases fit TRBD1. V shed 1 base and J 5 bases; nucleotides not matched to a gene: 10. Germline V gene lookup returns CDR1 LNHNV and CDR2 YYDKDF (reference sequence). This CDR3 region has 16 residues.

The genes are TRBV9 and TRBJ2-2, with a weak D call TRBD2 (5 bases). This CDR3 has 15 amino acids. CDR1 and CDR2 (germline): SGDLS, YYNGEE. Trimming removed 1 base at V and 8 bases at J, with 15 bases between. CDR3 loop: CASSVLSEVRGELFF. CDR3 sequence (DNA): TGTGCCAGCAGCGTATTATCGGAGGTGCGGGGGGAGCTGTTTTTT.

The gene calls are TRBV30 and TRBJ1-1; a possible D gene is TRBD1 (5 bases). Looked up from germline, CDR1 is GTSNPN and CDR2 is SVGIG (reference sequence). The V and J ends lost 0 bases and 4 bases respectively, with 12 bases between them. There are 14 residues in the CDR3. This CDR3 is CAWSVPGQGTEAFF. The CDR3 region has the DNA TGTGCCTGGAGTGTACCCGGGCAGGGCACTGAAGCTTTCTTT.

In this sample, this clone turned up once. The genes are TRBV10-3 and TRBJ1-5; TRBD1 matches at 8 bases. CDR3 length: 13 residues. Germline values: CDR1 ENHRY, CDR2 SYGVKD. V shed 6 bases, J shed 6 bases, and the junction held 4 bases outside the gene matches. The CDR3, as DNA: TGTGCCATCAGCGGACAGGGTGGTCAGCCCCAGCATTTT. Its protein is CAISGQGGQPQHF.

This chain connects TRBV14 to TRBJ2-3; no reliable D call. The length of the CDR3 is 15 residues. V dropped 0 bases and J dropped 0 bases, with 7 bases sitting between them. Germline CDR1 reads SGHDN; CDR2 reads FVKESK. CDR3 loop: CASSQDSYSTDTQYF. In DNA form, the CDR3 reads TGTGCCAGCAGCCAAGATAGTTACAGCACAGATACGCAGTATTTT.

This clone was detected only once. This chain connects TRBV6-4 to TRBJ2-1; 7 nucleotides agree with TRBD2. Trimming cost V 6 bases and J 9 bases; bases outside gene matches: 8. The CDR3 is 13 residues long. Germline values: CDR1 MRHNA, CDR2 SNTAGT. In DNA, the CDR3 is TGTGCCAGCAGCGGACTAGTTGCTGGTGAGCAGTTCTTC. As protein: CASSGLVAGEQFF.

The chain carries TRBV27 and TRBJ2-4, with a tentative D call TRBD2 (6 bases). This CDR3 comprises 13 residues. V was trimmed by 4 bases and J by 9 bases, leaving 13 bases between them. Germline CDR1 reads MNHEY; CDR2 reads SMNVEV (reference sequence). The CDR3 coding sequence is TGTGCCAGCAGTTCCGGGACTCCACCCATTCAGTACTTC. It yields the protein CASSSGTPPIQYF.

The V call is TRBV2, the J call TRBJ1-1, with D perhaps matching TRBD1 (6 bases). The V and J ends lost 2 bases and 1 base respectively, with 17 bases between them. This CDR3 is 17 amino acids long. CDR1 and CDR2 from the germline V gene are SNHLY and FYNNEI. The CDR3 DNA is TGTGCCAGCAGTGAAAGACGGGGGGGGGCGGGGAACACTGAAGCTTTCTTT. Its protein is CASSERRGGAGNTEAFF.

V is TRBV2 and J is TRBJ1-2; 8 nucleotides match TRBD1. J lost 4 bases, V lost 8 bases, and 3 bases had no gene match. This CDR3 has 12 amino acids. CDR1 and CDR2 from the germline V gene are SNHLY and FYNNEI. CDR3 coding DNA: TGTGCCAGCTCGGGACAGGCCTATGGCTACACCTTC. This gives the protein CASSGQAYGYTF.

This rearrangement joins TRBV2 to TRBJ1-5, with TRBD1 identical over 8 bases. Germline V gene lookup returns CDR1 SNHLY and CDR2 FYNNEI. The CDR3 is 14 residues long. The trim removed 6 bases at V and 11 bases at J, leaving 12 bases unmatched. The CDR3 coding sequence is TGTGCCAGCAGGCGAGGACAGGGCATCAGGTCCCAGCATTTT. Translation gives CASRRGQGIRSQHF.

V gene TRBV7-9 combines with J gene TRBJ1-2; possible D gene TRBD1, 5 bases. Germline assignment: CDR1 SEHNR and CDR2 FQNEAQ (reference sequence). This CDR3 comprises 16 residues. V was pared by 0 bases and J by 4 bases, with 15 bases between. CDR3 region: CASSLAGRANAYGYTF. In nucleotides, the CDR3 is TGTGCCAGCAGCTTAGCGGGCAGGGCCAATGCCTATGGCTACACCTTC.

The chain carries TRBV5-1 and TRBJ1-1, with TRBD1 as a possible D gene (6 bases). The germline V and J ends were trimmed by 1 base and 0 bases, with 13 bases remaining between them. This CDR3 has 16 residues. Germline assignment: CDR1 SGHRS and CDR2 YFSETQ. CDR3: CASSLQGFPMNTEAFF. The DNA for the CDR3 is TGCGCCAGCAGCTTGCAGGGGTTCCCCATGAACACTGAAGCTTTCTTT.

The chain is built from TRBV13 and TRBJ2-1; TRBD2 agrees at 13 bases. In germline, CDR1 is PRHDT, CDR2 FYEKMQ (reference sequence). This CDR3 contains 20 residues. J was trimmed by 2 bases and V by 4 bases; bases with no gene match: 14. The CDR3 sequence is CASSSRGGLAGDSTYNEQFF. The CDR3, as DNA: TGTGCCAGCAGCTCCAGGGGAGGACTAGCGGGGGACTCCACCTACAATGAGCAGTTCTTC.

About this clone itself: Within the sample, other DNA sequences also encode this same CDR3. The chain has TRBV14 and TRBJ2-7, with TRBD1 matching 7 bases. This CDR3 is 13 amino acids long. From germline, CDR1 is SGHDN and CDR2 FVKESK. The trim removed 9 bases at V and 0 bases at J, leaving 5 bases unmatched. The CDR3 nucleotides are TGTGCCAGTGGGACAGTCGGCTCCTACGAGCAGTACTTC. It encodes CASGTVGSYEQYF.

V usage is TRBV7-9 and J usage is TRBJ2-3; 7 bases map to TRBD1. The CDR3 contains 14 residues. CDR1 and CDR2 from the germline V gene are SEHNR and FQNEAQ (reference sequence). J lost 1 base, V lost 3 bases, and 1 base had no gene match. This chain's CDR3 is CASSFGQGTDTQYF. In DNA, the CDR3 is TGTGCCAGCAGCTTTGGACAGGGCACAGATACGCAGTATTTT.